This T cell receptor (beta chain) was profiled in a study of blood T cell repertoires in COVID-19. Study summary: Donors in the United States, Italy and Spain gave samples during acute or convalescent COVID-19.

The CDR3 loop spans 15 amino acids. The germline gives CDR1 SGHRS, CDR2 YFSETQ. The V gene end was trimmed by 0 bases and the J gene end by 10 bases; junction bases not matched to a gene: 7. How the authors handled the data: Estimates of nucleated cell counts were drawn from the amplification of reference gene primers. Only in-frame clones appear in the TCRdb table, and some are missing; sequencing was by immunoSEQ multiplex PCR. V and J calls and clone size are copied from that table; D and trimming were computed from the DNA. The repertoire consists of around 150,000 clones, with around 90% occurring once and the leading ten covering 3.5% to 5%.

The receptor was isolated from a woman aged 55-75 years with active or convalescent COVID-19. Material: peripheral blood. The chain has TRBV5-1 and TRBJ1-4, with 9 bases lining up with TRBD1. As DNA, the CDR3 is TGCGCCAGCAGCTTGGAAGGGACAGGGACTGGAAAACTGTTTTTT. It yields the protein CASSLEGTGTGKLFF.